This record concerns one TCR beta chain sequence. This clone was seen a few times. It lacks a known antigen. One base away there is no much larger clone; base qualities are not given. To prepare the library, the immunoSEQ multiplex PCR assay was applied. For the multiplex PCR, a mixture combining 60 forward primers for TCR Vbeta segments and 13 reverse primers for TCR Jbeta segments was used. The CDR3 region of rearranged TCR beta genes was amplified from genomic DNA by a multiplex PCR assay. The Illumina HiSeq System was used to sequence the amplified TCR beta libraries as 87-base-pair reads. Per the source publication's procedure: In a later analysis, 70 million to 95 million unique TCR beta chains were counted across the approximately 640 repertoires, and around 11 million of these chains were shared by at least two donors. Raw reads were error-corrected and collapsed into unique sequences by a nearest-neighbor algorithm in which closely related sequences were merged to remove PCR and sequencing errors. V, D and J gene segments were assigned by aligning CDR3 sequences to IMGT reference sequences. For a sequence to be retained, a match of at least six nucleotides to both a V gene segment and a J gene segment was required. Rearrangements were classified as productive when the CDR3 lacked stop codons and remained in frame with V and J, and all other rearrangements were classified as non-productive. CDR3 was defined according to IMGT convention as the region running from the second conserved V-encoded cysteine to the conserved J-encoded phenylalanine. Sequences without an unambiguous match to a single V gene segment were excluded from the earlier analysis of 450 to 650 of the donors. In an earlier analysis of about 590 of the donors, a V segment was called functional when productive rearrangements were above 56.7%, and segregating when the standard deviation between donors exceeded 5%. A statistical classification framework was built to diagnose cytomegalovirus status from the catalog of TCR beta chain sequences. In a later analysis, TCR nucleotide sequences were compared against IMGT/GENE-DB human TR gene sequences so that V and J genes could be assigned. The TCRdist pipeline was used in a later analysis to assign CDR3 sequences and most-parsimonious VDJ recombination scenarios. In a later analysis, each TCR beta chain was defined by its CDR3 amino acid sequence together with its V-gene family, and reads without a unique V-gene family were excluded. In a later analysis, around 650 highly shared, low-generation-probability nucleotide sequences were removed to address suspected cross-contamination and a sequencing artifact. For each public chain, a later analysis derived a clonal expansion index from normalized ranks of inferred template counts within each repertoire. In a later analysis, generation probabilities were computed using a VDJ recombination model fitted to out-of-frame rearrangements, and the results were checked against IGoR. A later analysis scored TCR-TCR, TCR-HLA and TCR-CMV co-occurrence with hypergeometric tests, applying a repertoire-size bias correction to TCR pairs. To estimate false discovery rates, a later analysis permuted the HLA or CMV assignments 20 times. In a later analysis, co-occurring TCRs were grouped using DBSCAN, with TCRdist sequence similarity added in when clustering inside HLA-allele-positive subsets. Co-occurrence clustering excluded repertoires with fewer than 30,000 or more than 120,000 public chains, plus five with anomalous nucleotide sharing. Entries here come from immuneACCESS through TCRdb and include only in-frame sequences with V and J called. Some clones fail to appear in such tables; in the studies checked, an unresolved V gene covers under half of the shortfall, and the cause of the remainder is unknown. The V and J calls and the clone size are those of that table, but D and trimming were determined from the DNA. The sample table contains roughly 80,000 clones; only one count was recorded for less than 75% of them. The top ten constitute about 5.7% of the sample.

This record belongs to a study of cytomegalovirus exposure and HLA in healthy donors (dated by TCRdb to about 2017). General notes on the study: An earlier analysis of 587 of the donors reported 250 to 300 Gb of sequence data and 100 million to 120 million unique TCR beta sequences obtained from roughly 170 million T cells. An early release covering approximately 600 HLA-typed donors comprised about 290 gigabases of sequencing data and tens of millions of unique TCR sequences. The genetic ancestry cluster associated with self-reported Caucasian donors included around four fifths of the roughly 400 genotyped donors. The study was designed to test whether signatures of past pathogen exposure could be identified by cataloging public T cell receptors. The study profiled the T cell repertoires of some 610 subjects by immunosequencing and related them to cytomegalovirus serostatus. Besides the first cohort of hundreds of subjects, a separate validation cohort made up of 95 to 150 different subjects was used. To predict cytomegalovirus infection status, the study combined high-throughput TCR immunosequencing, statistical association of individual TCRs with disease status, and machine learning. A later analysis re-analyzed previously published TCR beta repertoires from 650 to 800 donors and added high-resolution HLA genotyping to study TCR occurrence patterns. In the later analysis, no new phenotypic data were used to find candidate immune exposures; instead, reliance was placed on TCR beta sequences and their occurrence across donors. An earlier analysis of some 500 of the donors used high-throughput TCR beta sequencing to judge whether each TCR beta V gene segment behaved as functional or pseudogenic. Alongside the repertoire data, information on donor age, sex, ethnicity and CMV serostatus was compiled. In a later genetic analysis, genome-wide SNP genotypes for about three fifths of the roughly 670 donors were used, and that subset was treated as a discovery cohort. Every discovery cohort repertoire had been produced on one sequencing platform. Both class I and class II loci were covered by HLA typing, at four-digit resolution. The number of typed donors differed by locus: roughly 629-640 for A, B, C, DRB1 and DQB1; 522 for DQA1; 600 to 610 for DPA1; and around 470 for DPB1. Roughly five DR-DQ haplotypes were handled as single units for association and clustering, since linkage in the cohort was strong. Among 398 genotyped donors of the cohort, an average of 235,054 unique TCR beta nucleotide sequences were sequenced per donor, roughly 18% of them non-productive. What the research found in general, with its limitations: A later genetic analysis reported fewer N-insertions in productive TCRs among donors in an Asian-associated ancestry cluster than the approximately 700-donor mean. In a later analysis, HLA-associated TCR beta chains were found to be more clonally expanded and to have lower generation probabilities than equally common non-associated chains. In a later analysis, around 17,000 TCR beta sequences were associated with specific HLA alleles at a false discovery rate of 0.05. Because some donors lacked HLA typing at each locus, the association tests relied only on the typed subset. Because counts were too low, more than 15 rarely observed V segments, including chromosome 9 orphons, were excluded from the earlier analysis of around 590 of the donors. A later analysis found that TCR association rates varied across HLA loci, with DRB1 alleles showing the most associated TCRs and HLA-C alleles the fewest. A later analysis reported that several top co-occurrence clusters appeared linked to parvovirus B19, influenza, CMV and Epstein-Barr virus. Strong co-occurrence of HLA alleles, especially DR and DQ, made assigning TCR associations to individual alleles difficult. Immune exposure information for the cohort was limited to CMV serostatus. According to the authors, the approach could potentially be generalized to other disease states and immunological phenotypes. Across donors, most TCR sequences were observed very rarely, whereas some public TCRs were present in many individuals. The classifier was reported to diagnose cytomegalovirus status with high specificity and sensitivity in both the original cohort and the validation cohort. The study listed 164 TCR beta chains as associated with cytomegalovirus. This cohort had only TCR beta chains sequenced, and the lack of alpha or paired-chain data limited which features could be detected. In an earlier analysis of about 600 of the donors, most TCR beta V segments appeared in productive rearrangements about 90% or about 30% of the time, broadly matching IMGT annotations. Because the 87-base-pair reads could not distinguish some IMGT-functional V segments, including TRBV6-2 and TRBV6-3, those segments were excluded. A cluster of highly shared sequence variants was judged likely to be a technical artifact of the sequencing pipeline. Sequencing depth was assumed to be roughly uniform across donors in the presence/absence analyses, though that assumption may not hold. V-gene and J-gene trimming of TCR beta chains was associated with a missense DCLRE1C variant in a later genetic analysis, and the association was replicated in an independent cohort. Most CMV-associated TCR beta chains appeared to be HLA-restricted in a later analysis, and the HLA associations seemed to be driven largely by CMV exposure. Three of the identified cytomegalovirus-associated TCR beta chains were confirmed in vitro to be specific for cytomegalovirus antigens. Linkage disequilibrium might explain the correlated functional status among segregating V segments, but an unknown experimental factor could not be ruled out. A further reported finding was that TCR beta sequences accurately predicted the HLA-A and HLA-B alleles for most subjects in the first cohort.

After removal of 5 bases from V and 3 bases from J, the junction retains 6 bases not matched to a gene. The CDR3 has 15 amino acids, counting the end cysteine and phenylalanine. CDR3 DNA is the only sequence kept; it has 45 bases, read in frame from the first base. The CDR1 and CDR2 encoded by the germline V gene are MRHNA and SNTAGT. The cohort consisted of 650 to 700 healthy bone marrow donors. Cohort members were all nominally healthy when sampled, although unrecorded immune exposures were likely present. The donor was CMV seropositive and was included in the group of 300 or so seropositive cohort members. A peripheral blood sample was provided by each donor, and peripheral blood mononuclear cells were used for TCR beta sequencing. The Qiagen DNeasy Blood Extraction Kit was used to extract genomic DNA from the blood cell samples.

The rearranged chain carries TRBV6-4 and TRBJ2-3, and TRBD2 matches 9 of the central bases. The clonotype was recovered from a man younger than 45 in good health and CMV-seropositive. The sequencing input was PBMCs. The nucleotides are TGTGCCAGCAGTAAAATAGCGGGAGAAACAGATACGCAGTATTTT. Its protein reads: CASSKIAGETDTQYF.